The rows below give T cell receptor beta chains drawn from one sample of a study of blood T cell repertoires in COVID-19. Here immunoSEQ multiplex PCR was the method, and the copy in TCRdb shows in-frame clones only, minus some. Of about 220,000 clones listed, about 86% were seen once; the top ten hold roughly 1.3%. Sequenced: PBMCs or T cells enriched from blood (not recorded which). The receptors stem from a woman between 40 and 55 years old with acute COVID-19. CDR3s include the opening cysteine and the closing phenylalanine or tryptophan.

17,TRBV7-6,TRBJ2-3,CASPTVGQGNSTDTQYF
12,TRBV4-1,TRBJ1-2,CASSRLTGGYTF
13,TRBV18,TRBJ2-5,CASSPSSGRTPHF
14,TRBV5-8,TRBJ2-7,CASSLVADTYEQYF
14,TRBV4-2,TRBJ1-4,CASSTGTDDEKLFF
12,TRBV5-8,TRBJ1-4,CASSFGRGKLFF
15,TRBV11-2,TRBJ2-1,CASSLVLETRDEQFF
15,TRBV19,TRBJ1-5,CASSIGQGNNQPQHF
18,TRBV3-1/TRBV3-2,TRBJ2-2,CASSQVWVRDRGSGELFF
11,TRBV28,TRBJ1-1,CASRDRTEAFF
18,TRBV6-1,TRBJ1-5,CASSEVRAGTYSNQPQHF
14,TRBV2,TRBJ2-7,CASGVDSSTYEQYF
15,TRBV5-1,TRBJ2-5,CASSRGTGAFETQYF
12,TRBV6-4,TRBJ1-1,CASSDSGGLAFF
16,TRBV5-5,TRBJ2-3,CASSLGSSLITDTQYF
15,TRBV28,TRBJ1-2,CASSLSGTGNYGYTF
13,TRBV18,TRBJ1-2,CASSPSGRGGYTF
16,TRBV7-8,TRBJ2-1,CASSLLTSGHYNEQFF
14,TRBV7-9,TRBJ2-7,CASSLGGPSYEQYF
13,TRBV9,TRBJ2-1,CASSVGGMNEQFF
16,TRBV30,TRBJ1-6,CAWSTGQGSYNSPLHF
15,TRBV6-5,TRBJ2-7,CASSYGQIGAGEQYF
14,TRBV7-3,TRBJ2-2,CASSPIEGSGELFF
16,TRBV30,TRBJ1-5,CAWSGRQGGGNQPQHF
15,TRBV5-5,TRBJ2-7,CASSHPSDYIYEQYF
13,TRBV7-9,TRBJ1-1,CASSHNSRTEAFF